This section outlines one T cell receptor beta chain sequence together with its context. Measured with immunoSEQ multiplex PCR; TCRdb has only the in-frame clones, and not every one. The sample holds some 250,000 clones, roughly 91% seen once. Germline-derived CDR1 and CDR2 are SGHRS and YFSETQ. The CDR3 covers 14 residues. V shed 3 bases and J shed 2 bases, with 9 bases lying between them. Participant-given clinical history determined each cohort assignment. The data belong to a study of blood T cell repertoires in COVID-19. The chain uses TRBV5-1 and TRBJ2-1; D gene unclear. The receptor comes from a woman aged 40-49 years with acute COVID-19. What was sequenced was PBMCs or T cells enriched from blood (not recorded which). The CDR3 is CASSSQQTYNEQFF. The CDR3 DNA reads TGCGCCAGCAGCTCCCAACAGACCTACAATGAGCAGTTCTTC.